Shown below are 14 T cell receptor beta chains from a single sample sequenced in a study of cytomegalovirus exposure and HLA in healthy donors. Primers included in the PCR were 60 Vbeta and 13 Jbeta primers. Generated by immunoSEQ multiplex PCR, the TCRdb table keeps only in-frame clones and is missing some. The sample consists of more than 130,000 clones, roughly 80% of them appearing once. The specimen was PBMCs. These receptor sequences come from a male donor in good health and CMV-seronegative.

The gene calls are TRBV7-3 and TRBJ2-2; 7 bases map to TRBD1. CDR1 and CDR2 (germline): SGHTA, FQGTGA. CDR3 size: 14 residues. V lost 2 bases, J lost 3 bases, and 0 bases stayed unmatched. CDR3 region: CASSLQGDTGELFF. The CDR3 DNA sequence: TGTGCCAGCAGCTTACAGGGGGACACCGGGGAGCTGTTTTTT.

The chain uses TRBV4-2 and TRBJ1-2; 7 bases align to TRBD1. The CDR3 loop spans 15 amino acids. J lost 2 bases, V lost 0 bases, and 3 bases had no gene match. CDR1 is LGHNA, CDR2 YNFKEQ, per germline. The CDR3 is CASSQDRTGNYGYTF. The CDR3 DNA reads as TGTGCCAGCAGCCAAGATCGGACAGGCAACTATGGCTACACCTTC.

The chain recombines TRBV5-6 with TRBJ2-5; a possible D gene is TRBD1 (5 bases). CDR1 is SGHDT, CDR2 YYEEEE, per germline. The CDR3 extends over 15 amino acids. Deletions cut 2 bases from V and 5 bases from J, with 16 bases between. CDR3 sequence (DNA): TGTGCCAGCAGCTTTAGGCAGGGCGTCGGGGAGACCCAGTACTTC. Protein: CASSFRQGVGETQYF.

About this clone: Other DNA sequences in the same sample also yield this CDR3. The J gene is TRBJ1-2, the V gene TRBV2; D gene uncertain. V lost 8 bases and J 2 bases, leaving 9 bases between the germline ends. Germline V gene sequence: CDR1 SNHLY, CDR2 FYNNEI. The CDR3 length is 12 residues. CDR3: CASSGQNYGYTF. The CDR3 coding sequence is TGTGCCAGCTCGGGTCAAAACTATGGCTACACCTTC.

The V gene is TRBV5-1, the J gene TRBJ1-4, with TRBD1 matching over 7 bases. CDR3 size: 15 residues. Trimming cost V 3 bases and J 5 bases; bases outside gene matches: 7. CDR1 and CDR2 from the germline V gene are SGHRS and YFSETQ. CDR3 amino acids: CASSWTGSRNEKLFF. DNA for the CDR3: TGCGCCAGCAGCTGGACAGGTTCTCGAAATGAAAAACTGTTTTTT.

The chain uses TRBV2 and TRBJ2-3; weak D call: TRBD2 (6 bases). Trimming shortened V by 4 bases and J by 0 bases, and 14 bases separated the two germline ends. The CDR3 is 16 amino acids. Germline loops: CDR1 SNHLY, CDR2 FYNNEI. The CDR3 loop reads CASSVRWGTSTDTQYF. CDR3 bases: TGTGCCAGCAGTGTAAGGTGGGGGACTAGCACAGATACGCAGTATTTT.

The chain carries TRBV9 and TRBJ2-5; possibly TRBD2 for D (6 bases). CDR1 is SGDLS and CDR2 is YYNGEE in the germline V gene. With 4 bases removed from V and 9 bases from J, the gap between germline ends came to 16 bases. The CDR3 is 13 residues long. The CDR3 DNA reads TGTGCCAGCAGCTTTGACCCGGGGGAGGCCCAGTACTTC. Translating it yields CASSFDPGEAQYF.

The J gene is TRBJ1-2, the V gene TRBV7-2; 10 positions match TRBD1. Germline CDR1 SGHTA, CDR2 FQGNSA. J gave up 7 bases and V 5 bases, and 13 bases lay outside the gene matches. This CDR3 has 16 amino acids. The DNA for the CDR3 is TGTGCCAGCAGCCCCTATATTTCGGACAGGGGGGGTGGCTACACCTTC. Residues: CASSPYISDRGGGYTF.

V usage is TRBV2 and J usage is TRBJ2-1; 11 nucleotides line up with TRBD1. Trimming took 6 bases from V and 4 from J; bases not matched to a gene: 5. CDR1 SNHLY and CDR2 FYNNEI come from the germline V gene. The CDR3 runs to 15 residues. The CDR3 DNA reads as TGTGCCAGCAGCAAGGACAGGGGGCTTTACAATGAGCAGTTCTTC. This sequence encodes CASSKDRGLYNEQFF.

The chain couples TRBV28 to TRBJ1-2, with unresolved D. The CDR3 extends over 11 amino acids. Trimming shortened V by 6 bases and J by 5 bases, and 7 bases separated the two germline ends. Germline V lookup: CDR1 MDHEN, CDR2 SYDVKM. In DNA form, the CDR3 reads TGTGCCAGCAGCAGGTCATATGGCTACACCTTC. Protein product: CASSRSYGYTF.

V is TRBV7-6 and J is TRBJ1-1; possibly TRBD1 for D (5 bases). Looked up from germline, CDR1 is SGHVS and CDR2 is FNYEAQ. This CDR3 has 15 amino acids. V shed 2 bases and J shed 6 bases, with 16 bases lying between them. CDR3 in amino acids: CASSLWAGGVAEAFF. CDR3 DNA sequence: TGTGCCAGCAGCTTATGGGCCGGGGGAGTCGCTGAAGCTTTCTTT.

V is TRBV28 and J is TRBJ1-2, with unresolved D. The CDR3 contains 16 residues. In germline, CDR1 is MDHEN, CDR2 SYDVKM. The germline V and J ends were trimmed by 6 bases and 8 bases, with 25 bases remaining between them. The CDR3 region is CASRETNKRGAKGYTF. CDR3 coding DNA: TGTGCCAGCAGGGAGACCAATAAGCGAGGTGCCAAGGGCTACACCTTC.

V and J are TRBV10-3 and TRBJ1-6, with 7 bases aligning to TRBD1. V lost 10 bases, J lost 5 bases, and 8 bases stayed unmatched. CDR1 ENHRY and CDR2 SYGVKD come from the germline V gene. The CDR3 runs 14 residues. Here the CDR3 DNA reads TGTGCCACTATCGACAGGGCCCATAATTCACCCCTCCACTTT. Its protein is CATIDRAHNSPLHF.

This clone has only one observation. CDR3 coding DNA: TGCGCCAGCAGCTTGGCCATCAGTGGAAACACCATATATTTT. It yields the protein CASSLAISGNTIYF. The J gene is TRBJ1-3, the V gene TRBV5-1; D gene ambiguous. Germline lookup yields CDR1 SGHRS and CDR2 YFSETQ. This CDR3 contains 14 residues. The ends were cut back, 0 bases at V and 3 bases at J, with 7 bases in the middle. The variable domain in full, with the rest retrieved from reference TRBV5-1 and TRBJ1-3, is KAGVTQTPRYLIKTRGQQVTLSCSPISGHRSVSWYQQTPGQGLQFLFEYFSETQRNKGNFPGRFSGRQFSNSRSEMNVSTLELGDSALYLCASSLAISGNTIYFGEGSWLTVV.